The 11 T cell receptor beta chains below were found in one sample sequenced in a study of shared clonotypes between healthy human individuals. Using immunoSEQ multiplex PCR, the repertoire was profiled, and TCRdb retains in-frame clones only, with some absent. The repertoire has approximately 2.3 million clones, about 92% of them found once; the top ten carry approximately 0.4%. Sequencing was done on a sample of naive CD4+ T cells from PBMCs. Subset defined: CD45RA+ positively selected. These receptors were taken from a man in his late teens or twenties in good health. Some clones in this sample may be carry-over from other donors' samples.

The rearrangement joins TRBV25-1 to TRBJ1-4; D gene ambiguous. Deletions cut 7 bases from V and 5 bases from J, with 14 bases between. CDR3 length: 14 amino acids. Germline V gene sequence: CDR1 MGHDK, CDR2 SYGVNS. The CDR3 coding sequence is TGTGCCAGCACTAAGCCAGGATACAATGAAAAACTGTTTTTT. It codes for CASTKPGYNEKLFF.

This rearrangement joins TRBV29-1 to TRBJ2-3, with 11 bases that match TRBD2. The CDR3 has 13 residues. V was clipped by 5 bases and J by 6 bases; unmatched bases: 4. From germline, CDR1 is SQVTM and CDR2 ANQGSEA. The CDR3 spells CSVRSSGRDTQYF. CDR3 sequence (DNA): TGCAGCGTTCGTTCTAGCGGGAGGGATACGCAGTATTTT.

The count of this clone is one. The chain uses TRBV27 and TRBJ2-7; 10 nucleotides agree with TRBD2. J was trimmed by 3 bases and V by 8 bases; bases with no gene match: 7. Per germline, CDR1 MNHEY and CDR2 SMNVEV (reference sequence). CDR3 length equals 14 residues. CDR3 coding DNA: TGTGCCAGCGGGCAGCGGGAGGGCCGCTACGAGCAGTACTTC. This translates into CASGQREGRYEQYF.

The J gene is TRBJ2-5, the V gene TRBV10-1, with D possibly TRBD2 on 5 matching bases. Germline V CDR1 and CDR2: WNHNN, SYGVQD (reference sequence). The V end lost 2 bases, the J end lost 5 bases, and 12 bases lay between the germline ends. This CDR3 has 14 amino acids. The CDR3 DNA reads TGCGCCAGCAGTGAGAGGGCCCGAGGGGAGACCCAGTACTTC. This encodes CASSERARGETQYF.

This rearrangement joins TRBV7-2 to TRBJ2-1, with D tentatively TRBD1 (6 bases). Per germline, CDR1 SGHTA and CDR2 FQGNSA. CDR3 length equals 14 residues. V shed 5 bases and J shed 10 bases, with 18 bases lying between them. CDR3 bases: TGTGCCAGCAGCACTAGGGGGAGAAATTGGGAGCAGTTCTTC. Its translation is CASSTRGRNWEQFF.

V is TRBV4-2 and J is TRBJ1-5; D gene uncertain. V lost 4 bases, J lost 0 bases, and 16 bases lay in between. CDR1 LGHNA and CDR2 YNFKEQ come from the germline V gene. The CDR3 is made up of 17 amino acids. The CDR3 reads CASSPSPGQDSNQPQHF. The DNA for the CDR3 is TGTGCCAGCAGCCCCTCTCCTGGGCAGGATAGCAATCAGCCCCAGCATTTT.

This chain joins TRBV19 and TRBJ1-2, with 9 bases lining up with TRBD1. V trimming: 4 bases; J trimming: 8 bases; junction bases outside the gene matches: 11. CDR3 length: 15 residues. Germline loops: CDR1 LNHDA, CDR2 SQIVND (reference sequence). This chain's CDR3 is CASSTSGTGIFGYTF. In DNA, the CDR3 is TGTGCCAGTAGTACCTCCGGGACAGGGATTTTCGGCTACACCTTC.

V gene TRBV28 combines with J gene TRBJ1-3; D possibly corresponds to TRBD1 (6 bases). The CDR3 extends over 17 amino acids. The ends were cut back, 5 bases at V and 0 bases at J, with 17 bases in the middle. Germline loops: CDR1 MDHEN, CDR2 SYDVKM. The CDR3 reads CASSPTSGGYSGNTIYF. CDR3 nucleotide sequence: TGTGCCAGCAGTCCCACGTCTGGGGGCTACTCTGGAAACACCATATATTTT.

The chain recombines TRBV4-2 with TRBJ2-3; D is perhaps TRBD2 (5 bases). The CDR3 totals 12 residues. The ends were cut back, 0 bases at V and 10 bases at J, with 8 bases in the middle. Germline CDR1 reads LGHNA; CDR2 reads YNFKEQ. Written as DNA, the CDR3 is TGTGCCAGCAGCCAAGAGAGGGAATCGCAGTATTTT. It codes for CASSQERESQYF.

This chain joins TRBV7-2 and TRBJ2-7; a weak D match, TRBD2 (5 bases). The CDR3 length is 15 residues. The V gene's germline CDR1 is SGHTA and CDR2 FQGNSA. V lost 3 bases and J 3 bases, leaving 15 bases between the germline ends. DNA of the CDR3: TGTGCCAGCAGCTTTTCGGCGGGCCAAAACTACGAGCAGTACTTC. Translation gives CASSFSAGQNYEQYF.

The rearrangement uses TRBV4-1 and TRBJ2-7; D not resolved. The CDR3 totals 15 residues. Germline V CDR1 and CDR2: MGHRA, YSYEKL. Deletions cut 2 bases from V and 2 bases from J, with 13 bases between. The CDR3 nucleotides are TGCGCCAGCAGCCAAATCCCGAATACAGCCTACGAGCAGTACTTC. Translation gives CASSQIPNTAYEQYF.